The present T cell receptor beta chain was sequenced within a study of T-cell memory formation after mild COVID-19. Overall study results and limits: Among clones peaking at day 37 in the second wave, SARS-CoV-2 specificity remained unconfirmed.

This clonotype was counted between two and nine times. The antigen is not known. The germline CDR1 and CDR2 sequences are SNHLY and FYNNEI. There are 12 residues in the CDR3. With 6 bases removed from V and 0 bases from J, the gap between germline ends came to 5 bases. Constant-segment-primed 5'RACE gave TCR alpha and TCR beta cDNA libraries with sample barcodes and UMIs. TCRdb analysed the 5' RACE reads with MiXCR anew, one entry per CDR3 protein. The sample carries fewer than 700,000 distinct CDR3 sequences, 20% to 25% recorded once. The receptor was isolated from an adult woman who had mild COVID-19 (a few samples of this study predate the infection). Cell type and time point are not known. What was sequenced was PBMCs or a T cell subset sorted from them (not recorded which). This sequence joins TRBV2 and TRBJ1-2; tentatively, D is TRBD1 (5 bases). The CDR3 nucleotides are TGTGCCAGCAGGGGGGCTAACTATGGCTACACCTTC. Its translation is CASRGANYGYTF.